This T cell receptor (beta chain) comes out of a study of metastatic and nonmetastatic thyroid tumors. Study background: Repertoires from blood and tumor or nodule tissue of malignant and benign thyroid patients were compared.

Germline trimming cut 4 bases from V and 3 bases from J; bases unmatched to any gene: 6. From germline, CDR1 is SEHNR and CDR2 FQNEAQ (reference sequence). This CDR3 region has 16 residues. This clone was detected ten times or more. Its antigen is still unknown. Whole-study results and caveats: The reported finding was significantly higher TCR beta diversity in malignant thyroid tumors relative to benign nodules, in blood and tumor.

Treatment of any kind had been given to no patient before thyroid surgery. Original analysis: Variation in CDR3 across clinicopathological groups served as the basis for constructing a distant-metastasis classifier in papillary thyroid cancer. Via MiXCR, TCRdb re-called the PCR reads. These V and J calls originate from TCRdb's pipeline instead of the authors' own analysis. The sample records some 33,000 clones, about 17% being singletons. The specimen sequenced was blood. The source is a female donor with papillary thyroid cancer or a benign thyroid nodule (not recorded which). Some clones in this sample may be carry-over from other donors' samples. The rearrangement joins TRBV7-9 to TRBJ2-3; 11 bases match TRBD2. CDR3 in amino acids: CASSYSSGRRTDTQYF. As DNA, the CDR3 is TGTGCCAGCAGCTATTCTAGCGGGAGGAGGACAGATACGCAGTATTTT.